The TCR beta chain described here comes from a study of shared clonotypes between healthy human individuals. The germline gives CDR1 GTSNPN, CDR2 SVGIG (reference sequence). This CDR3 comprises 15 residues. Between the trimmed V and J ends, which lost 1 base and 0 bases, there was a span of 10 bases. Naivety among CD8 cells was defined by CD45RO negativity and positive CCR7 selection, thereby excluding terminally differentiated effector memory CD45RA+ cells. The repertoire was sequenced with immunoSEQ multiplex PCR; TCRdb's copy has only in-frame clones and lacks some. The repertoire has 2 million or so clones, 85% to 95% of them found once; the top ten carry 0.85% to 1.3%.

The TCR sequence derives from a young man in good health. The chain combines TRBV30 with TRBJ1-5; weak D call: TRBD1 (5 bases). Sequenced: naive CD8+ T cells sorted from blood. CDR3 DNA: TGTGCCTGGAGTGGGGGCAGTCATAGCAATCAGCCCCAGCATTTT. Its protein is CAWSGGSHSNQPQHF.